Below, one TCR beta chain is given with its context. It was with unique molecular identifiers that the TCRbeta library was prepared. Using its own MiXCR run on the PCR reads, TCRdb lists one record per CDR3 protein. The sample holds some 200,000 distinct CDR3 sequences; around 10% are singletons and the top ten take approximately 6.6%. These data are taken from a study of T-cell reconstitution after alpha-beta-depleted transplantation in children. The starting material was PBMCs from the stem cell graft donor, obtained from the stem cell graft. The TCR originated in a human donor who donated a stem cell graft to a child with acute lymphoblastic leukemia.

In nucleotides, the CDR3 is TGCGCCAGCAGCTACGCGGGACAGGGTGGTGGCTACACCTTC. Its translation is CASSYAGQGGGYTF. V gene TRBV5-1 combines with J gene TRBJ1-2; 9 nucleotides align to TRBD1. Trimming took 3 bases from V and 7 from J; bases not matched to a gene: 7. Germline V CDR1 and CDR2: SGHRS, YFSETQ. This CDR3 spans 14 amino acids.